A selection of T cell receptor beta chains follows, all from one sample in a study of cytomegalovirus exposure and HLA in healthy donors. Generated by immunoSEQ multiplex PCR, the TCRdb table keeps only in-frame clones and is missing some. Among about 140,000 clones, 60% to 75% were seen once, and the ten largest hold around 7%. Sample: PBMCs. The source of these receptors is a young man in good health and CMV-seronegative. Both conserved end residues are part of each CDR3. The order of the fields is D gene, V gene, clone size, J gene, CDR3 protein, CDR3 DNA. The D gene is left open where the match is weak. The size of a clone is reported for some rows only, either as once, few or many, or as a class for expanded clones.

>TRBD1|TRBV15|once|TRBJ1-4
CATSKGQGAIEKLFF
TGTGCCACCAGTAAGGGACAGGGGGCTATTGAAAAACTGTTTTTT
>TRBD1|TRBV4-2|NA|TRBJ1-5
CASSQGVVSGRPQHF
TGTGCCAGCAGTCAGGGGGTAGTTTCGGGGCGGCCCCAGCATTTT
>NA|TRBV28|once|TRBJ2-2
CATTRESNGELFF
TGTGCCACTACCCGGGAGTCTAACGGGGAGCTGTTTTTT
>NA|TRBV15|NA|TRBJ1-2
CATSSPTAQNYGYTF
TGTGCCACCAGTTCCCCGACAGCCCAAAACTATGGCTACACCTTC
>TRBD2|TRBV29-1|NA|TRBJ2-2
CSVRAGAAGELFF
TGCAGCGTTCGAGCGGGAGCGGCCGGGGAGCTGTTTTTT
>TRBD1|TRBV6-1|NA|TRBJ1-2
CASRTQMGQGLGYTF
TGTGCCAGCAGGACCCAAATGGGACAGGGGTTAGGCTACACCTTC
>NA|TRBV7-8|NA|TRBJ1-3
CASGSVLQVGNTIYF
TGTGCCAGCGGTTCGGTCCTTCAAGTGGGAAACACCATATATTTT
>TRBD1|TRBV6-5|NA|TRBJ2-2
CASSRTGVRTGELFF
TGTGCCAGCAGCCGGACAGGGGTCCGGACCGGGGAGCTGTTTTTT
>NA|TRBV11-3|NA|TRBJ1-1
CASSLGRGNTEAFF
TGTGCCAGCAGCTTAGGAAGGGGGAACACTGAAGCTTTCTTT
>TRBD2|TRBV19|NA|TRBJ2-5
CASSTTGGGGRETQYF
TGTGCCAGTAGTACCACTGGCGGGGGAGGGAGAGAGACCCAGTACTTC